The clone carrying this TCR beta chain turned up a few times. Sequenced material consisted of expressed TCRB transcripts (all of the isolated RNA was reverse transcribed). Read counts averaged around 3.5 million for samples of naive, central memory and regulatory T cells. Repertoires were generated with immunoSEQ multiplex PCR, while TCRdb's copy carries only in-frame clones and drops some. The sample lists some 900,000 clones; 15% to 20% were seen once. The data were taken from a study of beta chain features in type 1 diabetes. Looking at the study overall: Cell yields, gender and age were comparable in patients and healthy donors.

Germline V gives CDR1 KGHSH, CDR2 LQKENI. The CDR3 loop spans 15 amino acids. The V gene lost 4 bases and the J gene lost 1 base, with 13 bases spanning the gap. The receptor comes from a woman younger than 35 in good health. The sequenced material came from naive CD4+ T cells from blood. The chain links TRBV18 to TRBJ1-1, with D possibly TRBD1 on 5 matching bases. In DNA, the CDR3 is TGTGCCAGCTCACGAAAAAACGGACAGAACACTGAAGCTTTCTTT. It is translated as CASSRKNGQNTEAFF.